This TCR beta chain was documented in a study of monozygotic twins with inflammatory bowel disease. Study-wide points: Immunosuppressive treatment differences may have increased patient repertoire variability. Support was absent for any single strong signal or clonotype linked to IBD. Lower sharing of clonotypes with other individuals was seen in IBD patients than in healthy twins. This was most marked in patients showing signs of disease activity.

Concerning this clonotype itself: The antigen is not known.

Per-sample cDNA came from eight separate reactions. TCRdb re-called the 5' RACE reads and catalogs CDR3 proteins one per entry, DNA excluded. This sample's table reports 190,000 or so distinct CDR3 sequences. The clonotype comes from a human donor with ulcerative colitis or Crohn's disease, or a healthy co-twin of an affected twin (not recorded which). Material: blood.

CDR3 in amino acids: CASSPETGANYGYTF. The chain carries TRBV18 and TRBJ1-2; with no DNA, the TCRdb D assignment of TRBD1 cannot be verified. The CDR3 has 15 residues. The V gene's germline CDR1 is KGHSH and CDR2 LQKENI. The variable domain in full, completed from reference TRBV18 and TRBJ1-2, reads NAGVMQNPRHLVRRRGQEARLRCSPMKGHSHVYWYRQLPEEGLKFMVYLQKENIIDESGMPKERFSAEFPKEGPSILRIQQVVRGDSAAYFCASSPETGANYGYTFGSGTRLTVV.